This T cell receptor (beta chain) was obtained from a study of blood T cell repertoires in COVID-19. Across the whole study: T cells, B-cell-depleted T cells, or PBMCs supplied cDNA or gDNA.

Under the authors' procedure: Estimates of nucleated cell counts were drawn from the amplification of reference gene primers. Some clones are missing from TCRdb's copy, which holds only in-frame ones; the method was immunoSEQ multiplex PCR. D and trimming come from the DNA, and the V and J calls and clone size come from that table. The sample shows over 200,000 clones, over 80% of them seen only once. The CDR3 covers 18 residues. Germline trimming cut 4 bases from V and 4 bases from J; bases unmatched to any gene: 16. The sequence derives from a man aged 18-30 years with acute COVID-19. The rearrangement links TRBV5-3 to TRBJ2-7; 11 bases align to TRBD1. TRBV5-3 is known as an ORF, though its function is uncertain. The sequenced sample consisted of PBMCs or T cells enriched from blood (not recorded which). The CDR3 loop reads CARSPPGTGGSSGYEQYF. CDR3 coding DNA: TGTGCCAGAAGCCCCCCCGGGACAGGGGGTAGTAGCGGTTACGAGCAGTACTTC.